These 17 T cell receptor beta chains originate from one sample sequenced in a study of blood T cell repertoires in COVID-19. Using immunoSEQ multiplex PCR, the repertoire was profiled, and TCRdb retains in-frame clones only, with some absent. The sample lists around 150,000 clones, about 92% seen once, with roughly 4.8% in the top ten. Source material: peripheral blood. These receptors all come from a man between 25 and 39 years old with COVID-19, enrolled during active disease.

This chain joins TRBV27 and TRBJ2-5; TRBD2 matches at 15 bases. This CDR3 has 16 residues. The J segment lost 6 bases and the V segment lost 4 bases, leaving 6 bases of the junction unmatched. The germline gives CDR1 MNHEY, CDR2 SMNVEV (reference sequence). CDR3 loop: CASSSGLAGGRKTQYF. The CDR3 DNA sequence: TGTGCCAGCAGTTCCGGACTAGCGGGAGGGAGGAAGACCCAGTACTTC.

The chain has TRBV3-1 (or the pseudogene TRBV3-2) and TRBJ2-1; D unresolved. Trimming took 0 bases from V and 3 from J, leaving 9 bases between them. CDR3 length: 15 amino acids. Germline lookup yields CDR1 LGHDT and CDR2 YNNKEL (reference sequence). The CDR3 nucleotides are TGTGCCAGCAGCCAAGATCTCTTTTTCTACAATGAGCAGTTCTTC. Translation: CASSQDLFFYNEQFF.

This chain joins TRBV29-1 and TRBJ2-5; D possibly corresponds to TRBD1 (5 bases). CDR1 SQVTM and CDR2 ANQGSEA come from the germline V gene. The length of the CDR3 is 15 residues. The V end lost 3 bases, the J end lost 4 bases, and 18 bases lay between the germline ends. CDR3 loop: CSVDSRKGQRETQYF. The CDR3 DNA reads TGCAGCGTTGATTCCAGGAAGGGGCAAAGAGAGACCCAGTACTTC.

The J gene is TRBJ2-1, the V gene TRBV5-1; the D gene is possibly TRBD2 (6 bases). V lost 0 bases, J lost 9 bases, and 10 bases lay in between. The CDR3 has 13 amino acids. Germline V CDR1 and CDR2: SGHRS, YFSETQ. This CDR3 is CASSLVSSVEQFF. In DNA form, the CDR3 reads TGCGCCAGCAGCTTGGTTTCTAGCGTTGAGCAGTTCTTC.

The chain has TRBV6-5 and TRBJ1-5; tentatively, D is TRBD1 (5 bases). The CDR3 runs to 15 residues. V lost 0 bases to trimming and J lost 3 bases, with 9 bases between them. Germline V gene sequence: CDR1 MNHEY, CDR2 SVGAGI. The CDR3, as DNA: TGTGCCAGCAGTTACTCGATAGGACACAATCAGCCCCAGCATTTT. As protein: CASSYSIGHNQPQHF.

Only one count was recorded for this clone. The chain joins TRBV30 to TRBJ1-3; D is ambiguous. The V gene's germline CDR1 is GTSNPN and CDR2 SVGIG (reference sequence). Between the trimmed V and J ends, which lost 0 bases and 0 bases, there was a span of 15 bases. The CDR3 consists of 17 residues. Here the CDR3 reads CAWSVPLPGSSGNTIYF. The CDR3 DNA sequence: TGTGCCTGGAGTGTACCCCTTCCAGGTAGCTCTGGAAACACCATATATTTT.

The chain links TRBV11-3 to TRBJ2-3, with 8 bases aligning to TRBD2. CDR1 is SGHNT and CDR2 is YENEEA in the germline V gene. V lost 0 bases, J lost 3 bases, and 8 bases stayed unmatched. The CDR3 totals 17 residues. The CDR3 DNA reads as TGTGCCAGCAGCTTAGATCGGCTAGCGGGCGGGACAGATACGCAGTATTTT. It is translated as CASSLDRLAGGTDTQYF.

The chain recombines TRBV30 with TRBJ2-7, with D possibly TRBD2 on 5 matching bases. CDR3 length equals 15 residues. In germline, CDR1 is GTSNPN, CDR2 SVGIG (reference sequence). Trimming pared 5 bases from V and 1 base from J, leaving 18 bases between. The CDR3 nucleotides read TGTGCCTGGGATGACCGGAGGAGCGGTTCCTACGAGCAGTACTTC. Amino acid sequence: CAWDDRRSGSYEQYF.

The chain couples TRBV29-1 to TRBJ2-6; D ambiguous. Trimming took off 6 bases at V and 0 bases at J, with 12 bases between the two ends. There are 15 residues in the CDR3. Germline CDR1 reads SQVTM; CDR2 reads ANQGSEA. CDR3 nucleotides: TGCAGCGTACTCGCCTTGAGCTCTGGGGCCAACGTCCTGACTTTC. This sequence encodes CSVLALSSGANVLTF.

This chain joins TRBV6-5 and TRBJ2-1; 11 bases agree with TRBD2. V shed 2 bases and J 9 bases; nucleotides not matched to a gene: 9. The CDR3 loop spans 16 amino acids. Germline loops: CDR1 MNHEY, CDR2 SVGAGI. DNA of the CDR3: TGTGCCAGCAGTTACCTTAGCGGGGGGGCCTCGCTTGAGCAGTTCTTC. This gives the protein CASSYLSGGASLEQFF.

This chain links TRBV3-1 (or the pseudogene TRBV3-2) with TRBJ1-2; tentative D call: TRBD1 (5 bases). The CDR3 loop spans 14 amino acids. Germline V lookup: CDR1 LGHDT, CDR2 YNNKEL (reference sequence). The V and J ends lost 3 bases and 2 bases respectively, with 10 bases between them. The CDR3 sequence: CASSHRDTNYGYTF. The CDR3 coding sequence is TGTGCCAGCAGCCACAGGGATACCAACTATGGCTACACCTTC.

This rearrangement joins TRBV7-8 to TRBJ1-1; D unresolved. Between the trimmed V and J ends, which lost 3 bases and 1 base, there was a span of 15 bases. CDR3 length: 16 residues. Germline V gene lookup returns CDR1 SGHVS and CDR2 FQNEAQ. The CDR3, as DNA: TGTGCCAGCAGCTTCGGGGTAGGACGGGCGAACACTGAAGCTTTCTTT. As protein: CASSFGVGRANTEAFF. The complete variable domain, with remaining parts taken from reference TRBV7-8 and TRBJ1-1, reads GAGVSQSPRYKVAKRGQDVALRCDPISGHVSLFWYQQALGQGPEFLTYFQNEAQLDKSGLPSDRFFAERPEGSVSTLKIQRTQQEDSAVYLCASSFGVGRANTEAFFGQGTRLTVV.

The V gene is TRBV7-8, the J gene TRBJ2-7; tentative D call: TRBD2 (6 bases). The CDR3 contains 16 residues. Germline CDR1 SGHVS, CDR2 FQNEAQ. V was cut by 3 bases and J by 3 bases, with 18 bases left in between. This CDR3 is CASSFAPQTSGYEQYF. CDR3 DNA sequence: TGTGCCAGCAGCTTCGCGCCTCAGACTAGTGGCTACGAGCAGTACTTC.

The chain is built from TRBV29-1 and TRBJ2-2, with TRBD1 matching over 8 bases. Germline values: CDR1 SQVTM, CDR2 ANQGSEA. This CDR3 spans 16 amino acids. With V trimmed by 4 bases and J by 3 bases, 10 bases remained unmatched. CDR3 nucleotide sequence: TGCAGCGTTGGGGGGACAGGCGACCTTTACACCGGGGAGCTGTTTTTT. Translating gives CSVGGTGDLYTGELFF.

The chain recombines TRBV5-1 with TRBJ2-2, with 10 nucleotides matching TRBD1. This CDR3 is 15 amino acids long. V shed 0 bases and J 7 bases; nucleotides not matched to a gene: 3. Germline CDR1 is SGHRS and CDR2 is YFSETQ. The DNA of the CDR3 is TGCGCCAGCAGCTTGGGGACAGGGGGAATCGGGGAGCTGTTTTTT. Residues: CASSLGTGGIGELFF.

The V call is TRBV7-2, the J call TRBJ2-1, with 13 bases fitting TRBD2. With 5 bases clipped from V and 9 bases from J, the junction kept 13 bases outside the gene matches. Germline CDR1 is SGHTA and CDR2 is FQGNSA. The CDR3 has 17 residues. The CDR3 nucleotides read TGTGCCAGCAGCACCCGCTGGACTAGCGGGAGAAGCAGTGAGCAGTTCTTC. Protein sequence: CASSTRWTSGRSSEQFF.

CDR3 residues: CASSLGSGRTKYF. CDR3 bases: TGTGCCAGCAGTTTGGGTAGCGGGAGAACTAAGTACTTC. The rearrangement uses TRBV27 and TRBJ2-7, with 9 bases matching TRBD2. J was trimmed by 11 bases and V by 3 bases; bases with no gene match: 8. The CDR3 runs to 13 residues. Looked up from germline, CDR1 is MNHEY and CDR2 is SMNVEV (reference sequence).